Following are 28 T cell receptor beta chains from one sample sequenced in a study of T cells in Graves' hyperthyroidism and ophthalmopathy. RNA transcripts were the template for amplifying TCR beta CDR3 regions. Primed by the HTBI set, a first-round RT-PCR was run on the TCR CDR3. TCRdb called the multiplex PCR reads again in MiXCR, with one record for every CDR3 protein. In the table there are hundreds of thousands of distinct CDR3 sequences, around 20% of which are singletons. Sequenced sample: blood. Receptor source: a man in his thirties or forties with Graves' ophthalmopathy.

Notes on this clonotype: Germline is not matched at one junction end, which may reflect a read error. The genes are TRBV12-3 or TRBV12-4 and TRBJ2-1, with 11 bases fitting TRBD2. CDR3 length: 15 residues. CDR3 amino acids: CASRLTSGRYNGQFF. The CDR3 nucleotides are TGTGCCAGCAGGCTAACTAGCGGGAGATACAATGGGCAGTTCTTC.

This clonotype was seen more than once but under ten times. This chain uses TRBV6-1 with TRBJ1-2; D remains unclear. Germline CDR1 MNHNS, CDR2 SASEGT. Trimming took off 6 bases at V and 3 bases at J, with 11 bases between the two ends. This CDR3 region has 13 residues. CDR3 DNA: TGTGCCAGCAGCGGCAGGTGGGACTATGGCTACACCTTC. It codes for CASSGRWDYGYTF.

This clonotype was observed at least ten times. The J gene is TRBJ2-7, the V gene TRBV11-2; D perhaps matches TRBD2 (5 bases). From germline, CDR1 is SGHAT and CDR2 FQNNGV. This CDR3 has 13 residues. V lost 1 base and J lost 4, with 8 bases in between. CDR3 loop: CASSLAGIYEQYF. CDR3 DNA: TGTGCCAGCAGCTTAGCGGGGATTTACGAGCAGTACTTC.

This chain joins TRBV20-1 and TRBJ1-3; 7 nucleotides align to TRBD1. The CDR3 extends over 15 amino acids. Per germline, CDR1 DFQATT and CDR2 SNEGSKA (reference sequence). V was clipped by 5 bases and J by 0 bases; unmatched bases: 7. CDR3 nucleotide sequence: TGCAGTGCTCAGGGGGAATTGCTCTCTGGAAACACCATATATTTT. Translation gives CSAQGELLSGNTIYF.

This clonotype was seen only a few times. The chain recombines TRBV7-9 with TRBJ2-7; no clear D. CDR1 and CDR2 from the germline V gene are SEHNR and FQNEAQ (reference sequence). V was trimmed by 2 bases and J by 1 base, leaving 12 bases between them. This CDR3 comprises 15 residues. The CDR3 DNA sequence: TGTGCCAGCAGCTTATCGGACCCCGAATCCTACGAGCAGTACTTC. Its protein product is CASSLSDPESYEQYF.

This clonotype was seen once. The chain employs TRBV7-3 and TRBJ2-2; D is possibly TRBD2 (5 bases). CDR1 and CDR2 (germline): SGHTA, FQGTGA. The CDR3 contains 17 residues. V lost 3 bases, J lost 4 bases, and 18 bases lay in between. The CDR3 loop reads CASSFLLSPAGTGELFF. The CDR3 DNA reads TGTGCCAGCAGCTTTCTCCTATCGCCCGCGGGCACCGGGGAGCTGTTTTTT.

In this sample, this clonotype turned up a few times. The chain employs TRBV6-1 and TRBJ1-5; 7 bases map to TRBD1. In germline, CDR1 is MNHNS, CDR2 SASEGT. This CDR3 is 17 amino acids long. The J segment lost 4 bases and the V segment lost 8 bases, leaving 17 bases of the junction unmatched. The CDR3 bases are TGTGCCAGCGTCAATTCTCCTGCTGGGACAGTTAATCAGCCCCAGCATTTT. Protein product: CASVNSPAGTVNQPQHF.

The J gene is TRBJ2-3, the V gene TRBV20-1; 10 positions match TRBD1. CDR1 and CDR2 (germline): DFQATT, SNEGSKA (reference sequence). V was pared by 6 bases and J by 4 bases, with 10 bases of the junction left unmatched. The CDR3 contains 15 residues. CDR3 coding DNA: TGCAGTGCAACCCAAGACAGGGGGCGAGCAGATACGCAGTATTTT. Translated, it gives CSATQDRGRADTQYF.

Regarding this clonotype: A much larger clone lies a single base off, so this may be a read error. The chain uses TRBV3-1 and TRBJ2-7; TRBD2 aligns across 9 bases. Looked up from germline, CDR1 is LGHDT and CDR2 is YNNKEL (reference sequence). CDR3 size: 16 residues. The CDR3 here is CASIQEVLAGSYEQYF. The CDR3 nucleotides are TGTGCCAGCATCCAAGAAGTACTAGCGGGCTCCTACGAGCAGTACTTC.

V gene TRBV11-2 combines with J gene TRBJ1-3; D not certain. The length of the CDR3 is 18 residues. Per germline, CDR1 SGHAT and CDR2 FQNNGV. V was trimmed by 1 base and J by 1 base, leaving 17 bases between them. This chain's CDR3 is CASSLAAEEIGSGNTIYF. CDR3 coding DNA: TGTGCCAGCAGCTTAGCCGCCGAGGAAATAGGTTCTGGAAACACCATATATTTT.

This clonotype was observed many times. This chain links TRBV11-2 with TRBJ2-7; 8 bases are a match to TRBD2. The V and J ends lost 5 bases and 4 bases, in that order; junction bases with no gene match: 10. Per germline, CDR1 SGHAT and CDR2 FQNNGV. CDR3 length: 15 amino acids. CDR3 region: CASSEERGTMYEQYF. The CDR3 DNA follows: TGTGCCAGCAGCGAGGAGCGGGGGACGATGTACGAGCAGTACTTC. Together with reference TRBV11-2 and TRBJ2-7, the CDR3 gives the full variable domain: EAGVAQSPRYKIIEKRQSVAFWCNPISGHATLYWYQQILGQGPKLLIQFQNNGVVDDSQLPKDRFSAERLKGVDSTLKIQPAKLEDSAVYLCASSEERGTMYEQYFGPGTRLTVT.

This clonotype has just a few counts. The CDR3, as DNA: TGTGCCAGCAGGACGATCGCGGGAGGTGGCATCTCCTACAATGAGCAGTTCTTC. It codes for CASRTIAGGGISYNEQFF. The chain combines TRBV11-2 with TRBJ2-1, with TRBD2 matching over 8 bases. This CDR3 region has 18 residues. Trimming removed 6 bases from V and 0 bases from J; junction bases left unmatched: 13. Per the germline V gene, CDR1 is SGHAT and CDR2 is FQNNGV.

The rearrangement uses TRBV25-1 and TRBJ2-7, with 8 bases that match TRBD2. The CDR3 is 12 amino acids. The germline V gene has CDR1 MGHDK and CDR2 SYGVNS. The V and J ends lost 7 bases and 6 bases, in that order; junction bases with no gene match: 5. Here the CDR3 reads CASTPGGGEQYF. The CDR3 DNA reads TGTGCCAGCACCCCCGGGGGGGGCGAGCAGTACTTC.

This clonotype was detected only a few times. The CDR3 DNA follows: TGTGCCAGCTCACCACCGAGTGGCGGGTCCTACGAGCAGTACTTC. It yields the protein CASSPPSGGSYEQYF. This chain joins TRBV18 and TRBJ2-7, with a tentative D call TRBD2 (5 bases). CDR3 length: 15 amino acids. Germline V lookup: CDR1 KGHSH, CDR2 LQKENI. Trimming removed 0 bases from V and 1 base from J, with 10 bases in between.

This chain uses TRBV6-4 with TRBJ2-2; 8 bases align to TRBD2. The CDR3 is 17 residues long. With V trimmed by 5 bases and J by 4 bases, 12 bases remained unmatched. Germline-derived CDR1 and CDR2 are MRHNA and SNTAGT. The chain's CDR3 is CASSPSEAGASTGELFF. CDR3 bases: TGTGCCAGCAGTCCCTCAGAAGCGGGAGCGAGCACCGGGGAGCTGTTTTTT.

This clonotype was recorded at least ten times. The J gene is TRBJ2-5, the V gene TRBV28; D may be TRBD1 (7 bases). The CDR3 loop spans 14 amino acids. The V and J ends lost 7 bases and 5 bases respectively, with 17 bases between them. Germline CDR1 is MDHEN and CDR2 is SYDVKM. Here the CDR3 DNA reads TGTGCCAGCAACATTCAGGGGGGTTCCGAGACCCAGTACTTC. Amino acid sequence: CASNIQGGSETQYF.

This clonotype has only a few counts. The CDR3 nucleotides read TGTGCCAGTAGTACTCCCCCCGGGGGTATACTTGAAGCTTTCTTT. Amino acids: CASSTPPGGILEAFF. The chain links TRBV19 to TRBJ1-1; a weak D match, TRBD1 (5 bases). The CDR3 runs 15 residues. Germline V lookup: CDR1 LNHDA, CDR2 SQIVND (reference sequence). V lost 4 bases and J 7 bases, leaving 19 bases between the germline ends.

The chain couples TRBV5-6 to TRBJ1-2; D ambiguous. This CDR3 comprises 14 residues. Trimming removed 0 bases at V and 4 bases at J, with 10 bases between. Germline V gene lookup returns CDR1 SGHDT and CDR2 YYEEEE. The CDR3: CASSLVSHTYGYTF. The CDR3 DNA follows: TGTGCCAGCAGCTTGGTTTCCCACACCTATGGCTACACCTTC.

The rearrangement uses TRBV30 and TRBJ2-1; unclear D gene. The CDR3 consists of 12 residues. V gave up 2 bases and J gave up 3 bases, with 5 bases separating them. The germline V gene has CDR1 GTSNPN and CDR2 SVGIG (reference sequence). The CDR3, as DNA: TGTGCCTGGAGTAGGATCTACAATGAGCAGTTCTTC. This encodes CAWSRIYNEQFF.

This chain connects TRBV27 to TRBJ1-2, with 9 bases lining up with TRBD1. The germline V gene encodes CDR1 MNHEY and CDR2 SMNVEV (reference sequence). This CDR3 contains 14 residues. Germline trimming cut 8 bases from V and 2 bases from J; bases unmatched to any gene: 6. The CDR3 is CASYGQGRNYGYTF. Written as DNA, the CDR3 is TGTGCCAGCTATGGACAGGGGAGAAACTATGGCTACACCTTC.

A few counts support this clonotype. CDR3 coding DNA: TGTGCCACCGGGCAGGGGGCTAACACAGATACGCAGTATTTT. Translated: CATGQGANTDTQYF. The V and J genes are TRBV10-3 and TRBJ2-3; 8 positions agree with TRBD1. This CDR3 region has 14 residues. The trim removed 10 bases at V and 2 bases at J, leaving 8 bases unmatched. Germline V gene data show CDR1 as ENHRY and CDR2 as SYGVKD.

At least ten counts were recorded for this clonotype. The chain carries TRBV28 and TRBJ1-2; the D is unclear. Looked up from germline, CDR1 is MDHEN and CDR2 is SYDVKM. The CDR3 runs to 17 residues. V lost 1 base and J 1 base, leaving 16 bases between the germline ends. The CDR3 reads CASSLSPGVMFNYGYTF. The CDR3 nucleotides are TGTGCCAGCAGTTTATCCCCCGGGGTGATGTTTAACTATGGCTACACCTTC.

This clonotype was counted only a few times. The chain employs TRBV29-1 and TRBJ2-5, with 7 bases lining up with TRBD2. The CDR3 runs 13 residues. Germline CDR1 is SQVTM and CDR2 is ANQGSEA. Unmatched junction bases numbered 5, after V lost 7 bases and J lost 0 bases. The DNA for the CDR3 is TGCAGCGGTGCTAGCGGTTACCAAGAGACCCAGTACTTC. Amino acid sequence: CSGASGYQETQYF. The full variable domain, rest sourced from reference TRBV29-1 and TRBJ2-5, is SAVISQKPSRDICQRGTSLTIQCQVDSQVTMMFWYRQQPGQSLTLIATANQGSEATYESGFVIDKFPISRPNLTFSTLTVSNMSPEDSSIYLCSGASGYQETQYFGPGTRLLVL.

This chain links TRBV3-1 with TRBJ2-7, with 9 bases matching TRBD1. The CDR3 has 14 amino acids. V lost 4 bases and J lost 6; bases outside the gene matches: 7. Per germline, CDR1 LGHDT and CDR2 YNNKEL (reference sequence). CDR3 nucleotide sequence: TGTGCCAGCAGCCCGACAGGGGGATATAGCGAGCAGTACTTC. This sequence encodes CASSPTGGYSEQYF.

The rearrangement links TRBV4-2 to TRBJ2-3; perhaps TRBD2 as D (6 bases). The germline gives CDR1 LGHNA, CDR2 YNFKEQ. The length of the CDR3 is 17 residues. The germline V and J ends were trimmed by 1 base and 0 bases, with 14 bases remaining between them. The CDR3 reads CASSQVGGNPSTDTQYF. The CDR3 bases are TGTGCCAGCAGCCAAGTTGGAGGGAATCCCAGCACAGATACGCAGTATTTT.

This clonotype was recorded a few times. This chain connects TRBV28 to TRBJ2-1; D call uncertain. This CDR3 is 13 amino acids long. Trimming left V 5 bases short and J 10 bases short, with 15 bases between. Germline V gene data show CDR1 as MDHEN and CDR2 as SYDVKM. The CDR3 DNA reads TGTGCCAGCAGTCCCCGCGGCCCTCGAGAGCAGTTCTTC. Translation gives CASSPRGPREQFF.

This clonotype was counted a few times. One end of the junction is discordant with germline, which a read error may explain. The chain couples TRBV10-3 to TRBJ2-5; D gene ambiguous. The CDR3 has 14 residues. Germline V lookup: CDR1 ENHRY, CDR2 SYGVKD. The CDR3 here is CAITRTESQETQYF. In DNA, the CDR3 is TGTGCCATCACACGCACCGAGTCCCAAGAGACTCAGTACTTC.

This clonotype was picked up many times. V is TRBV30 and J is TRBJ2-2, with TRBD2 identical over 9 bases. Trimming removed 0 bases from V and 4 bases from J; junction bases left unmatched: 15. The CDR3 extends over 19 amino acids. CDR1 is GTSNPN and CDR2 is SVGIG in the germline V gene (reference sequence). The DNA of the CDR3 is TGTGCCTGGAGTGTACAAAGGTGGCGGGAGGGCCGAGTCACCGGGGAGCTGTTTTTT. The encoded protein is CAWSVQRWREGRVTGELFF.